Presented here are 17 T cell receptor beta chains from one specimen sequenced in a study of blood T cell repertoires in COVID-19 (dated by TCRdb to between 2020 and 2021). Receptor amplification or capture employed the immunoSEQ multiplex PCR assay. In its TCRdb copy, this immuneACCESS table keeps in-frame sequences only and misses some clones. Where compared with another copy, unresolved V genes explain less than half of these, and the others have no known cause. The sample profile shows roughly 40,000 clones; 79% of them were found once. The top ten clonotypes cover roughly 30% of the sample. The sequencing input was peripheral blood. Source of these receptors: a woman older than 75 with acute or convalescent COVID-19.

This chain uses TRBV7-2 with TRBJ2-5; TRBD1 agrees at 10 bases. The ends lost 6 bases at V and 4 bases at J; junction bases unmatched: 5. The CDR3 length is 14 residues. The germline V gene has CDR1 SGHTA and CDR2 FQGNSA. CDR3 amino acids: CASRLTGGGETQYF. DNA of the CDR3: TGTGCCAGCAGGCTGACAGGGGGCGGAGAGACCCAGTACTTC. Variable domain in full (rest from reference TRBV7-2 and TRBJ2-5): GAGVSQSPSNKVTEKGKDVELRCDPISGHTALYWYRQSLGQGLEFLIYFQGNSAPDKSGLPSDRFSAERTGGSVSTLTIQRTQQEDSAVYLCASRLTGGGETQYFGPGTRLLVL.

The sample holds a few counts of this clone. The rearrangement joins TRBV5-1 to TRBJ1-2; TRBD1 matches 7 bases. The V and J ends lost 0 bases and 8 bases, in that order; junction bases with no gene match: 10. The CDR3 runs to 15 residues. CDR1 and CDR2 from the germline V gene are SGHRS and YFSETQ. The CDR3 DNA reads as TGCGCCAGCAGCTTGGAGGGACAAGGGGGCTGGGGCTACACCTTC. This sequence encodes CASSLEGQGGWGYTF.

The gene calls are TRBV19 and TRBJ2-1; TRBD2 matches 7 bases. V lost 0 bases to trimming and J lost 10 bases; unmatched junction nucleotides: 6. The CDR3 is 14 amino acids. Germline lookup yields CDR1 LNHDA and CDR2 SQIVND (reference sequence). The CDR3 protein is CASSIDRTRIEQFF. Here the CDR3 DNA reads TGTGCCAGTAGTATAGACCGGACTAGAATCGAGCAGTTCTTC.

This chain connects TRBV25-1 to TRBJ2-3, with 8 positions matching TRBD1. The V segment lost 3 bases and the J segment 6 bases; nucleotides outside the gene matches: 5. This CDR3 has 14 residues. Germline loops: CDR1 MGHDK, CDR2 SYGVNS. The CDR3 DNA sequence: TGTGCCAGCAGTGAGGACAGGGTGGAGGATACGCAGTATTTT. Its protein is CASSEDRVEDTQYF.

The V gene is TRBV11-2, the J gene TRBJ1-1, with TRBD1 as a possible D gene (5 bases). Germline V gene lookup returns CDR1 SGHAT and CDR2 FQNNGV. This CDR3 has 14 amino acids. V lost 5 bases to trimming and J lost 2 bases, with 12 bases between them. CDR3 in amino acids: CASSRTGGNTEAFF. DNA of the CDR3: TGTGCCAGCAGCAGGACGGGGGGAAACACTGAAGCTTTCTTT.

CDR3 sequence (DNA): TGTGCCAGCAGCCCACCGGGGGGGGCCTACGAGCAGTACTTC. This encodes CASSPPGGAYEQYF. V gene TRBV7-9 combines with J gene TRBJ2-7; the match to TRBD2 covers 8 bases. The CDR3 runs 14 residues. V was clipped by 5 bases and J by 2 bases; unmatched bases: 5. CDR1 and CDR2 from the germline V gene are SEHNR and FQNEAQ (reference sequence).

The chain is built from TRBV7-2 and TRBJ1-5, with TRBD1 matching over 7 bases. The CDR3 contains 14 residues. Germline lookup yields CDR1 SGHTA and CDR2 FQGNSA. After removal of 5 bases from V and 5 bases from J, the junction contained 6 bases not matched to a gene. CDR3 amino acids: CASSLGTEYQPQHF. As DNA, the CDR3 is TGTGCCAGCAGCCTAGGGACAGAATATCAGCCCCAGCATTTT.

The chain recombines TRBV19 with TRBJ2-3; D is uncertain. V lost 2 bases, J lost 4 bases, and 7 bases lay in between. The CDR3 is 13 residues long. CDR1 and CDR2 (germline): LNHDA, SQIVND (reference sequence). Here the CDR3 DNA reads TGTGCCAGTAGTATAACTCTCCCAGATACGCAGTATTTT. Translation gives CASSITLPDTQYF.

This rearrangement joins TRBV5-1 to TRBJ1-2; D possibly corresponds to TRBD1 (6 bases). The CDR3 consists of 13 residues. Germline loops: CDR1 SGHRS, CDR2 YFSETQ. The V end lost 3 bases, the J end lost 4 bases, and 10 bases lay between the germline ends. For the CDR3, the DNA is TGCGCCAGCAGCTCGGTGGGGGCCTATGGCTACACCTTC. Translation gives CASSSVGAYGYTF.

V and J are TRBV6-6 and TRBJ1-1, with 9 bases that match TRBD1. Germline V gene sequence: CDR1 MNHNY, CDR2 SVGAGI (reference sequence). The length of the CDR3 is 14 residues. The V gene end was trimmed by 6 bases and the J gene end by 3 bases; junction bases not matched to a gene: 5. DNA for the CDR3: TGTGCCAGCAGGGGGACAGGGCGGTACACTGAAGCTTTCTTT. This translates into CASRGTGRYTEAFF.

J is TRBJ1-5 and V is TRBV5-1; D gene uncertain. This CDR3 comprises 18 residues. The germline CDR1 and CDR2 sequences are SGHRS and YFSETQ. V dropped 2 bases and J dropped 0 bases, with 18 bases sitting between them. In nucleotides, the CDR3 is TGCGCCAGCAGCTTCTTGCAGAACGAACCTGATAGCAATCAGCCCCAGCATTTT. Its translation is CASSFLQNEPDSNQPQHF.

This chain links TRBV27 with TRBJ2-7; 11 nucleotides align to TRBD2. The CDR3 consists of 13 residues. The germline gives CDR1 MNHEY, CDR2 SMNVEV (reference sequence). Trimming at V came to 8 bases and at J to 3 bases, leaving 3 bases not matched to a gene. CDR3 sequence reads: CASRTSGHYEQYF. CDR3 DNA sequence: TGTGCCAGCCGGACTAGCGGGCACTACGAGCAGTACTTC.

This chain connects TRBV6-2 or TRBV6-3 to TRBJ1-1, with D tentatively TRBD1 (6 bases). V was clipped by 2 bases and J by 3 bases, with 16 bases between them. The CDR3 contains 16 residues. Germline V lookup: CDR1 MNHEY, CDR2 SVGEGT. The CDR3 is CASSYPRGGQDTEAFF. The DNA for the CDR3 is TGTGCCAGCAGTTACCCGCGGGGGGGGCAGGACACTGAAGCTTTCTTT.

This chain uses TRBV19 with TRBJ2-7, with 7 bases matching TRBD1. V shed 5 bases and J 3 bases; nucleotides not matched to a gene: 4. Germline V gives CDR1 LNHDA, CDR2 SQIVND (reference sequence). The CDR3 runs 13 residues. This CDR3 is CASSPRGSYEQYF. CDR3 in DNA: TGTGCCAGTAGTCCCAGGGGGAGCTACGAGCAGTACTTC.

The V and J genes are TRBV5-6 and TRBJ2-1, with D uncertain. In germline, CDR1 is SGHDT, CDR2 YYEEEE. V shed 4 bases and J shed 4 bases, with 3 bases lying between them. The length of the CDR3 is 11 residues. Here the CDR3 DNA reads TGTGCCAGCAGCCAATACAATGAGCAGTTCTTC. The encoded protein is CASSQYNEQFF.

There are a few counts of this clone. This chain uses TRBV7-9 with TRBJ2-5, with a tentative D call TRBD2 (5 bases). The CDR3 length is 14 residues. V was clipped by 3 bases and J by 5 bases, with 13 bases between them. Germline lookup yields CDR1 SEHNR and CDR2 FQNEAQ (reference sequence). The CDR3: CASSFPGFSETQYF. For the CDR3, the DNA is TGTGCCAGCAGCTTTCCGGGGTTTTCCGAGACCCAGTACTTC.

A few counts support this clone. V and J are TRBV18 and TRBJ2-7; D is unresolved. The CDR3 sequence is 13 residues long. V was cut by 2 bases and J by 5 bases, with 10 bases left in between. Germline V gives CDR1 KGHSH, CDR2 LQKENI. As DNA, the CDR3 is TGTGCCAGCTCACCAAGAGGCATCGACGAGCAGTACTTC. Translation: CASSPRGIDEQYF.